The entry that follows covers one T cell receptor (beta chain) sequence. These data are taken from a study of blood T cell repertoires in COVID-19. V lost 0 bases to trimming and J lost 3 bases; unmatched junction nucleotides: 4. The CDR3 spans 16 residues. Looked up from germline, CDR1 is LGHDT and CDR2 is YNNKEL (reference sequence). Produced via immunoSEQ multiplex PCR; TCRdb's table is partial and in-frame only. The table records approximately 46,000 clones, 70% to 90% of them present only once. The sequence derives from a man between 70 and 80 years old with active COVID-19. Sample: peripheral blood. The chain links TRBV3-1 (or the pseudogene TRBV3-2) to TRBJ2-3, with TRBD1 matching 9 bases. The CDR3 nucleotides read TGTGCCAGCAGCCAAGATACAGGGGGCTTTACAGATACGCAGTATTTT. It is translated as CASSQDTGGFTDTQYF.